These 6 T cell receptor beta chains share one sample of origin, sequenced in a study of breast tumors, draining lymph nodes, adjacent tissues. TCRdb passed the multiplex PCR reads through MiXCR, listing each CDR3 protein once. The profile covers under 20,000 distinct CDR3 sequences, with around 60% appearing a single time and more than 15% taken by the ten largest. Sequencing was done on a sample of tumor-adjacent breast tissue. These receptors came from a female donor with breast cancer. Some clones in this sample may be carry-over from other donors' samples.

V gene TRBV24-1 combines with J gene TRBJ2-3; D is uncertain. V lost 3 bases and J 1 base, leaving 10 bases between the germline ends. This CDR3 has 15 residues. The germline V gene has CDR1 KGHDR and CDR2 SFDVKD. CDR3 region: CATSDNPGGTDTQYF. DNA for the CDR3: TGTGCCACCAGTGATAATCCTGGGGGCACAGATACGCAGTATTTT.

V and J are TRBV6-1 and TRBJ2-5; 9 nucleotides match TRBD1. The CDR3 extends over 13 amino acids. Germline V gene lookup returns CDR1 MNHNS and CDR2 SASEGT. The J segment lost 3 bases and the V segment lost 6 bases, leaving 2 bases of the junction unmatched. CDR3 sequence reads: CASRGTGKETQYF. In nucleotides, the CDR3 is TGTGCCAGCAGGGGGACAGGGAAAGAGACCCAGTACTTC.

As concerns this clonotype: At one boundary the junction diverges from the germline segment, which might be a read error. V and J are TRBV9 and TRBJ1-4; perhaps TRBD1 as D (5 bases). The CDR3 loop spans 13 amino acids. Germline V gives CDR1 SGDLS, CDR2 YYNGEE. The CDR3 DNA is TGCGCCAGCAAGCGGAGACCTGGTGGACAACTTTTTTTT. This encodes CASKRRPGGQLFF.

V is TRBV10-3 and J is TRBJ1-5, with D perhaps TRBD1 (6 bases). In germline, CDR1 is ENHRY, CDR2 SYGVKD. This CDR3 region has 13 residues. V was pared by 7 bases and J by 6 bases, with 13 bases between. The CDR3 bases are TGTGCCATCACTGATAAGGGGGGTCAGCCCCAGCATTTT. It translates to CAITDKGGQPQHF.

As regards this clonotype: Being one base from a much bigger clone, this may be a read error. This chain joins TRBV6-4 and TRBJ2-1; D is possibly TRBD1 or TRBD2 (5 bases each). V lost 5 bases and J lost 9, with 11 bases in between. This CDR3 region has 12 residues. CDR1 and CDR2 (germline): MRHNA, SNTAGT. As DNA, the CDR3 is TGTGCCAGCAGTCACCGGGGCGGTGAGCAGTTCTTC. Protein sequence: CASSHRGGEQFF.

The chain joins TRBV7-9 to TRBJ2-7; weak D call: TRBD1 (5 bases). Trimming left V 5 bases short and J 5 bases short, with 16 bases between. This CDR3 has 14 amino acids. Germline CDR1 SEHNR, CDR2 FQNEAQ (reference sequence). In nucleotides, the CDR3 is TGTGCCAGCAGCCCCCATATTGGGGCCCACGAGCAGTACTTC. Residues: CASSPHIGAHEQYF.